These 14 T cell receptor beta chains were sequenced from one sample in a study of shared T cell receptors in the human thymus. Assay: immunoSEQ multiplex PCR; the TCRdb copy retains only in-frame clones and omits some. The sample consists of 700,000 or so clones, approximately 83% of them appearing once. The sample also formed part of further work on human thymus T cells.

Sample: thymocytes. These receptors originate from a girl in the first two years of life with a congenital heart defect.

The chain combines TRBV5-1 with TRBJ2-5; 12 bases map to TRBD1. The CDR3 is 14 residues long. J lost 11 bases, V lost 7 bases, and 12 bases had no gene match. Germline V gene sequence: CDR1 SGHRS, CDR2 YFSETQ. The DNA of the CDR3 is TGCGCCAGCTCCTGTAGGGACAGGGGGCGAGAGCAGTACTTC. The encoded protein is CASSCRDRGREQYF.

The chain has TRBV7-6 and TRBJ1-6; a weak D match, TRBD1 (5 bases). V lost 0 bases and J 8 bases, leaving 14 bases between the germline ends. In germline, CDR1 is SGHVS, CDR2 FNYEAQ. The CDR3 is 16 residues long. The CDR3 region is CASSLAPVFRDSPLHF. The CDR3 bases are TGTGCCAGCAGCTTAGCGCCGGTTTTCAGGGATTCACCCCTCCACTTT.

The V gene is TRBV6-6, the J gene TRBJ1-6, with D unclear. The germline CDR1 and CDR2 sequences are MNHNY and SVGAGI (reference sequence). The CDR3 covers 16 residues. The germline V and J ends were trimmed by 2 bases and 4 bases, with 12 bases remaining between them. In nucleotides, the CDR3 is TGTGCCAGCAGTTACCCCCTACCCGGGTATAATTCACCCCTCCACTTT. Protein: CASSYPLPGYNSPLHF.

This clone was recorded a few times. The chain carries TRBV7-9 and TRBJ2-7, with a weak D call TRBD2 (5 bases). CDR1 and CDR2 (germline): SEHNR, FQNEAQ (reference sequence). This CDR3 has 17 residues. The ends were cut back, 3 bases at V and 3 bases at J, with 21 bases in the middle. This CDR3 is CASSFGPAGLSGYEQYF. The DNA for the CDR3 is TGTGCCAGCAGCTTCGGACCAGCCGGGCTCAGCGGCTACGAGCAGTACTTC.

The V and J genes are TRBV7-2 and TRBJ1-2, with a tentative D call TRBD1 (5 bases). Germline values: CDR1 SGHTA, CDR2 FQGNSA. V was pared by 2 bases and J by 3 bases, with 16 bases between. The CDR3 covers 16 residues. The CDR3 here is CASSLLRTYEDYGYTF. The CDR3 region has the DNA TGTGCCAGCAGCTTATTGCGGACATACGAAGACTATGGCTACACCTTC. The variable domain in full, completed from reference TRBV7-2 and TRBJ1-2, reads GAGVSQSPSNKVTEKGKDVELRCDPISGHTALYWYRQSLGQGLEFLIYFQGNSAPDKSGLPSDRFSAERTGGSVSTLTIQRTQQEDSAVYLCASSLLRTYEDYGYTFGSGTRLTVV.

CDR3 in amino acids: CASSLRPGNKSRELFF. In DNA, the CDR3 is TGTGCCAGCAGCTTGAGGCCAGGGAATAAATCTAGGGAGCTGTTTTTT. V is TRBV5-6 and J is TRBJ2-2; D possibly corresponds to TRBD1 (5 bases). Germline values: CDR1 SGHDT, CDR2 YYEEEE. This CDR3 has 16 amino acids. Trimming cost V 1 base and J 9 bases, with 19 bases left between them.

The chain joins TRBV27 to TRBJ1-3; D might be TRBD1 (5 bases). Trimming removed 2 bases at V and 3 bases at J, with 17 bases between. This CDR3 comprises 17 residues. The germline V gene has CDR1 MNHEY and CDR2 SMNVEV (reference sequence). The chain's CDR3 is CASSLVGGQGYGNTIYF. The CDR3, as DNA: TGTGCCAGCAGTTTAGTGGGAGGGCAGGGATATGGAAACACCATATATTTT.

This clone has only a few counts. J is TRBJ2-2 and V is TRBV7-2; TRBD2 matches at 7 bases. Per germline, CDR1 SGHTA and CDR2 FQGNSA. V was clipped by 1 base and J by 6 bases; unmatched bases: 2. The CDR3 extends over 14 amino acids. The CDR3 bases are TGTGCCAGCAGCTTAGGGGGGGGACCCGGGGAGCTGTTTTTT. Translating gives CASSLGGGPGELFF.

Comments on this clone: The same CDR3 can be traced to other DNA sequences in this sample. The rearrangement uses TRBV28 and TRBJ1-1, with no clear D. This CDR3 spans 11 amino acids. CDR1 is MDHEN, CDR2 SYDVKM, per germline. V was trimmed by 5 bases and J by 3 bases, leaving 4 bases between them. CDR3 sequence reads: CASSPDTEAFF. The CDR3, as DNA: TGTGCCAGCAGTCCTGACACTGAAGCTTTCTTT.

The gene calls are TRBV7-2 and TRBJ2-6; a possible D gene is TRBD1 (6 bases). Germline values: CDR1 SGHTA, CDR2 FQGNSA. The CDR3 is 18 residues long. V was clipped by 4 bases and J by 0 bases, with 16 bases between them. CDR3 coding DNA: TGTGCCAGCAGCTCCCGGGACACAAATCGCTCTGGGGCCAACGTCCTGACTTTC. This encodes CASSSRDTNRSGANVLTF.

The chain employs TRBV28 and TRBJ2-7; D is unresolved. Germline V gene sequence: CDR1 MDHEN, CDR2 SYDVKM. The CDR3 sequence is 15 residues long. V lost 4 bases to trimming and J lost 6 bases, with 19 bases between them. CDR3 loop: CASSSIAATRSEQYF. The CDR3 nucleotides read TGTGCCAGCAGTTCGATTGCGGCAACCCGTAGCGAGCAGTACTTC.

The chain recombines TRBV18 with TRBJ1-5, with TRBD1 matching 9 bases. Per the germline V gene, CDR1 is KGHSH and CDR2 is LQKENI. Unmatched junction bases numbered 4, after V lost 3 bases and J lost 4 bases. The CDR3 is 15 residues long. Here the CDR3 DNA reads TGTGCCAGCTCACCGTACAGGGGGCGGAATCAGCCCCAGCATTTT. Translation: CASSPYRGRNQPQHF.

The chain couples TRBV2 to TRBJ1-2; TRBD1 might be the D (5 bases). The ends were cut back, 5 bases at V and 8 bases at J, with 15 bases in the middle. CDR3 length: 13 residues. The germline V gene has CDR1 SNHLY and CDR2 FYNNEI. CDR3 nucleotides: TGTGCCAGCAGTCTATCGGGCCCAGGGGGCTACACCTTC. Protein product: CASSLSGPGGYTF.

The chain recombines TRBV25-1 with TRBJ2-1, with 7 bases that match TRBD1. This CDR3 has 15 residues. Germline V gene lookup returns CDR1 MGHDK and CDR2 SYGVNS. J lost 7 bases, V lost 1 base, and 7 bases had no gene match. The CDR3 is CASSEFEGAGNEQFF. The CDR3 DNA is TGTGCCAGCAGTGAATTCGAGGGGGCAGGTAATGAGCAGTTCTTC.